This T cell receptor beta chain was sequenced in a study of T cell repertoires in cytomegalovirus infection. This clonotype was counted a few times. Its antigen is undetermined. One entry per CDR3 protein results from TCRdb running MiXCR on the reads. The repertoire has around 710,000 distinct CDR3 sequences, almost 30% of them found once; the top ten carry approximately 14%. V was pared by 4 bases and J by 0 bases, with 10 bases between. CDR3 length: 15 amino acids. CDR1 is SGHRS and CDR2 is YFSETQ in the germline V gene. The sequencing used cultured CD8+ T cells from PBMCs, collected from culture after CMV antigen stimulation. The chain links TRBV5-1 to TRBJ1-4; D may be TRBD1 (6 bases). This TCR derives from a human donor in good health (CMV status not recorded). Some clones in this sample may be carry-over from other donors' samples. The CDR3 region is CASSSEGATNEKLFF. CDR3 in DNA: TGCGCCAGCAGCAGCGAGGGGGCAACTAATGAAAAACTGTTTTTT.